Shown below are 8 T cell receptor beta chains from a single sample sequenced in a study of cytomegalovirus exposure and HLA in healthy donors. The PCR used 60 Vbeta and 13 Jbeta primers. The protocol was immunoSEQ multiplex PCR, while the TCRdb copy is restricted to in-frame clones and leaves out a portion. Recorded for this sample: about 210,000 clones. Source material: PBMCs. These TCRs come from a woman in her 30s in good health and CMV-seropositive.

The chain joins TRBV5-1 to TRBJ2-7; D gene uncertain. Germline CDR1 reads SGHRS; CDR2 reads YFSETQ. The CDR3 is 14 amino acids. V lost 5 bases, J lost 2 bases, and 14 bases lay in between. In nucleotides, the CDR3 is TGCGCCAGCAGTAACCCGGCGACAACCTACGAGCAGTACTTC. Translating gives CASSNPATTYEQYF.

The chain uses TRBV11-3 and TRBJ2-1; 10 bases match TRBD2. V lost 2 bases to trimming and J lost 7 bases; unmatched junction nucleotides: 5. Looked up from germline, CDR1 is SGHNT and CDR2 is YENEEA. This CDR3 region has 15 residues. CDR3 nucleotides: TGTGCCAGCAGCTTAACCGGGACTAGCGATAATGAGCAGTTCTTC. This gives the protein CASSLTGTSDNEQFF.

This chain links TRBV7-8 with TRBJ2-7; 9 nucleotides match TRBD2. Germline loops: CDR1 SGHVS, CDR2 FQNEAQ. Trimming at V came to 3 bases and at J to 7 bases, leaving 4 bases not matched to a gene. The CDR3 is 13 amino acids. CDR3 amino acids: CASSFGREGEQYF. The CDR3 nucleotides read TGTGCCAGCAGCTTCGGGCGGGAGGGTGAGCAGTACTTC.

V is TRBV7-6 and J is TRBJ1-3; D unresolved. Germline CDR1 reads SGHVS; CDR2 reads FNYEAQ. Trimming stripped 0 bases from V and 1 base from J, with 10 bases between. The CDR3 contains 16 residues. The CDR3 region is CASSLASGSSGNTIYF. The CDR3 DNA reads TGTGCCAGCAGCTTAGCGTCGGGGAGTTCTGGAAACACCATATATTTT. Variable domain in full (rest from reference TRBV7-6 and TRBJ1-3): GAGVSQSPRYKVTKRGQDVALRCDPISGHVSLYWYRQALGQGPEFLTYFNYEAQQDKSGLPNDRFSAERPEGSISTLTIQRTEQRDSAMYRCASSLASGSSGNTIYFGEGSWLTVV.

The chain combines TRBV7-9 with TRBJ2-7; D gene ambiguous. This CDR3 region has 14 residues. Per the germline V gene, CDR1 is SEHNR and CDR2 is FQNEAQ (reference sequence). Trimming took off 2 bases at V and 0 bases at J, with 8 bases between the two ends. The CDR3: CASSLLGNSYEQYF. The CDR3 nucleotides read TGTGCCAGCAGCTTATTGGGCAACTCCTACGAGCAGTACTTC.

V gene TRBV4-1 combines with J gene TRBJ1-6; TRBD1 matches 11 bases. V dropped 11 bases and J dropped 10; count of bases not matched to a gene: 10. This CDR3 is 14 amino acids long. The germline V gene encodes CDR1 MGHRA and CDR2 YSYEKL. The CDR3 reads CAPKGDRGRSPLHF. As DNA, the CDR3 is TGCGCCCCCAAAGGGGACAGGGGGAGGTCACCCCTCCACTTT.

In DNA form, the CDR3 reads TGCAGCGTCCGAAAAGTGATCAGCGGGGGCCCGCAAATCTACAATGAGCAGTTCTTC. Residues: CSVRKVISGGPQIYNEQFF. The V gene is TRBV29-1, the J gene TRBJ2-1; 8 bases align to TRBD2. The V gene end was trimmed by 6 bases and the J gene end by 3 bases; junction bases not matched to a gene: 22. This CDR3 is built from 19 residues. The germline V gene encodes CDR1 SQVTM and CDR2 ANQGSEA.

The J gene is TRBJ2-6, the V gene TRBV12-5; D possibly corresponds to TRBD2 (6 bases). The CDR3 spans 16 residues. Looked up from germline, CDR1 is LGHNT and CDR2 is FRNRAP. Trimming shortened V by 1 base and J by 0 bases, and 7 bases separated the two germline ends. The CDR3 DNA is TGTGCTAGTGGTTTGGGGCGGGACTCTGGGGCCAACGTCCTGACTTTC. Protein sequence: CASGLGRDSGANVLTF.